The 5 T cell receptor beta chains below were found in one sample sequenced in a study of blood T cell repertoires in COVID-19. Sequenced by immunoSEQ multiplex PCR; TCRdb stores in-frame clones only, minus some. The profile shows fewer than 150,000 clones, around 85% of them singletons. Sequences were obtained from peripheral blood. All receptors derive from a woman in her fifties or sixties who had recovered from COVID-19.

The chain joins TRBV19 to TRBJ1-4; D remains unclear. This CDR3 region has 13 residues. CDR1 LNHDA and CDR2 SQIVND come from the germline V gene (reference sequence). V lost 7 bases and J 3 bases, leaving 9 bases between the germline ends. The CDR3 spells CASNRVPNEKLFF. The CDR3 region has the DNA TGTGCCAGTAACCGGGTCCCTAATGAAAAACTGTTTTTT.

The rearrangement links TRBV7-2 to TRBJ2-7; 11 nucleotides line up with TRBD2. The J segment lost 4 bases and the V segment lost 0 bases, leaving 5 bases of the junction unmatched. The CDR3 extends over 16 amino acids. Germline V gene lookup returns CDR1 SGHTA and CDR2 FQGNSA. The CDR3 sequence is CASSLAATSGGYEQYF. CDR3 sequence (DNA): TGTGCCAGCAGCTTAGCGGCAACTAGCGGGGGTTACGAGCAGTACTTC.

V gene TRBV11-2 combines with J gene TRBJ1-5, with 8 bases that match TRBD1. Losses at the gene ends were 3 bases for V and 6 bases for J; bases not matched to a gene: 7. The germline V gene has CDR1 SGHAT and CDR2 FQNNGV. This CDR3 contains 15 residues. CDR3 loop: CASSLRQGSAQPQHF. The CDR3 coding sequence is TGTGCCAGCAGCTTGAGACAGGGGTCGGCTCAGCCCCAGCATTTT.

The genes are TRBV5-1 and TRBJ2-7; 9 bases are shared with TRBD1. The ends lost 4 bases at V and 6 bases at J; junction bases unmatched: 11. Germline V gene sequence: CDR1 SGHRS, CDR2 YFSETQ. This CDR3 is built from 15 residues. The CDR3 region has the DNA TGCGCCAGCAGCCTCCGGGGGACAGGGCAGCGCGAGCAGTACTTC. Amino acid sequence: CASSLRGTGQREQYF. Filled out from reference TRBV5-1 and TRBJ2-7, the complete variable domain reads KAGVTQTPRYLIKTRGQQVTLSCSPISGHRSVSWYQQTPGQGLQFLFEYFSETQRNKGNFPGRFSGRQFSNSRSEMNVSTLELGDSALYLCASSLRGTGQREQYFGPGTRLTVT.

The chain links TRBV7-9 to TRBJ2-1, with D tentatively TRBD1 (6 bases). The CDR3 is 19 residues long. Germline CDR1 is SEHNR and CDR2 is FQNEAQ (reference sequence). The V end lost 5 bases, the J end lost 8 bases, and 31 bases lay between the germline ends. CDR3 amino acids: CASSHPLRTVHFLRYEQFF. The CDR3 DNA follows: TGTGCCAGCAGCCACCCTCTTCGGACAGTGCACTTCCTTAGGTATGAGCAGTTCTTC.